One sample yielded the 5 T cell receptor beta chains listed below, sequenced in a study of T cell responses to AZD1222 COVID-19 vaccine. Assay used: immunoSEQ multiplex PCR; TCRdb lists only in-frame clones, some missing. The sample has tens of thousands of clones; under 95% are singletons. This specimen was peripheral blood, taken 28 days after the second dose of the MenACWY control vaccine. Source of these receptors: an adult who received the MenACWY meningococcal vaccine as a control.

V and J are TRBV6-1 and TRBJ2-7; D gene unclear. CDR1 is MNHNS, CDR2 SASEGT, per germline. The CDR3 spans 11 residues. V was trimmed by 2 bases and J by 4 bases, leaving 3 bases between them. The CDR3 loop reads CASSESYEQYF. CDR3 bases: TGTGCCAGCAGTGAATCTTACGAGCAGTACTTC.

The chain combines TRBV6-5 with TRBJ1-3; D is undetermined. Trimming removed 2 bases from V and 2 bases from J, with 7 bases in between. The CDR3 runs 14 residues. Germline CDR1 and CDR2: MNHEY and SVGAGI. The CDR3 loop is CASSYGRPGNTIYF. The CDR3, as DNA: TGTGCCAGCAGTTACGGGAGGCCTGGAAACACCATATATTTT.

This chain joins TRBV7-2 and TRBJ2-3, with 9 bases lining up with TRBD2. This CDR3 comprises 17 residues. Germline V lookup: CDR1 SGHTA, CDR2 FQGNSA. Trimming removed 1 base from V and 8 bases from J; junction bases left unmatched: 13. CDR3 residues: CASSLGTRGRAAPTQYF. CDR3 DNA: TGTGCCAGCAGCTTAGGGACTCGCGGGAGGGCCGCCCCTACGCAGTATTTT.

V usage is TRBV12-3 or TRBV12-4 and J usage is TRBJ1-1; D gene ambiguous. CDR3 size: 11 residues. Deletions cut 5 bases from V and 11 bases from J, with 12 bases between. The CDR3 loop is CASSLGSRAFF. CDR3 nucleotide sequence: TGTGCCAGCAGTCTCGGGAGCCGCGCTTTCTTT.

The chain uses TRBV2 and TRBJ2-7, with 10 positions matching TRBD2. Looked up from germline, CDR1 is SNHLY and CDR2 is FYNNEI. This CDR3 contains 16 residues. Trimming removed 6 bases from V and 5 bases from J; junction bases left unmatched: 13. CDR3 sequence reads: CASRPTSGRALNEQYF. CDR3 DNA: TGTGCCAGCAGACCAACAAGCGGGAGGGCCCTTAACGAGCAGTACTTC.